The clone carrying this TCR beta chain was observed a handful of times. A single record per CDR3 protein comes from TCRdb applying MiXCR to the PCR reads. The sample yields approximately 12,000 distinct CDR3 sequences, around 12% seen once. The data stem from a study of CXCR3 chemokines and chemotherapy response in bladder cancer. The CDR3 runs to 16 residues. CDR1 and CDR2 from the germline V gene are LNHDA and SQIVND (reference sequence). Trimming stripped 5 bases from V and 0 bases from J, with 14 bases between. The sequence was collected from a human donor with bladder cancer that did not respond to neoadjuvant chemotherapy. V and J are TRBV19 and TRBJ1-3; no definite D call. This specimen was acquired from a patient whose treatment included neoadjuvant chemotherapy. The DNA of the CDR3 is TGTGCCAGTAGTGCCGAACCGCGCTACTCTGGAAACACCATATATTTT. Its translation: CASSAEPRYSGNTIYF.